This T cell receptor beta chain was sequenced during a study of blood T cell repertoires in COVID-19. TCRdb's table, derived via immunoSEQ multiplex PCR, lists solely in-frame clones and lacks some. The sample contains 350,000 or so clones, 92% of which appear only once. Donors in Cohort 3 counted as recovered after two negative PCRs, clearance, or symptom resolution. The CDR3 has 17 amino acids. V gave up 3 bases and J gave up 2 bases; unmatched junction bases: 10. Germline V gene lookup returns CDR1 SGDLS and CDR2 YYNGEE. The specimen was PBMCs or T cells enriched from blood (not recorded which). The origin of this receptor is a woman aged 25 to 39 who had recovered from COVID-19. The rearrangement links TRBV9 to TRBJ2-3, with TRBD2 matching 9 bases. DNA of the CDR3: TGTGCCAGCAGCGATAAGGTTGGGACTAGCCTCACAGATACGCAGTATTTT. This translates into CASSDKVGTSLTDTQYF.